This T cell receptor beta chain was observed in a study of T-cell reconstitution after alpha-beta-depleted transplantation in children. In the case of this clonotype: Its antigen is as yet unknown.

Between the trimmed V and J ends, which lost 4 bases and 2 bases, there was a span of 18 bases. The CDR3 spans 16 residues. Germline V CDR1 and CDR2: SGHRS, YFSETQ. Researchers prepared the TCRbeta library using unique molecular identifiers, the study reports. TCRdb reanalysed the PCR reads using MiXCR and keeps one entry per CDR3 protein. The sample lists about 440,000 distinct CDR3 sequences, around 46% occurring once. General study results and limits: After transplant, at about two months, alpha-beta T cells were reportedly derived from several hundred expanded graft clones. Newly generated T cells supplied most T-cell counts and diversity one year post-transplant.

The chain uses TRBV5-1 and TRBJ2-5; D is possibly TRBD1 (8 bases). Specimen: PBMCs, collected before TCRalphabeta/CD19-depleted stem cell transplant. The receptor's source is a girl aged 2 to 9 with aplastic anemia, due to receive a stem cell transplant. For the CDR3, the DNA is TGCGCCAGCAGCACAGGGACAGGCGGGGGACAAGAGACCCAGTACTTC. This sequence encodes CASSTGTGGGQETQYF.